The clone carrying this TCR beta chain was seen once. TCRdb's table, derived via immunoSEQ multiplex PCR, lists solely in-frame clones and lacks some. The repertoire holds about 120,000 clones, with more than 75% as singletons. Germline values: CDR1 DFQATT, CDR2 SNEGSKA (reference sequence). The CDR3 sequence is 10 residues long. Trimming shortened V by 3 bases and J by 6 bases, and 4 bases separated the two germline ends. The record originates from a study of cytomegalovirus exposure and HLA in healthy donors. Study information: The same platform used for the 650 to 700 first-cohort repertoires was also used for the 120 or so validation repertoires, as a later analysis reported.

This chain connects TRBV20-1 to TRBJ2-3; D call uncertain. The source material was PBMCs. The receptor's source is a woman aged 25 to 45 in good health and CMV-seronegative. CDR3 in amino acids: CSASVDTQYF. The CDR3 DNA follows: TGCAGTGCTAGCGTGGATACGCAGTATTTT.